One T cell receptor (beta chain) is described in this entry. The data derive from a study of control samples from healthy donors and cancer patients. The table came from immunoSEQ multiplex PCR; TCRdb's copy has only in-frame clones and leaves some out. The repertoire holds 89,000 or so clones, with around 87% as singletons. J lost 6 bases, V lost 4 bases, and 9 bases had no gene match. The CDR3 contains 15 residues. In germline, CDR1 is MNHEY, CDR2 SVGEGT. The gene calls are TRBV6-2 or TRBV6-3 and TRBJ1-5; 7 nucleotides align to TRBD1. The receptor was isolated from a man aged 45-65 years in good health. Sequencing was performed on blood. CDR3 DNA: TGTGCCAGCAGTTTGGGAAGGGGGCCGGGTCAGCCCCAGCATTTT. It encodes CASSLGRGPGQPQHF.